Shown below are 18 T cell receptor beta chains from a single sample sequenced in a study of brain T cells in children with intractable seizures (dated by TCRdb to the early 2020s). The library was made by the immunoSEQ multiplex PCR assay. The immuneACCESS repertoire file appears here via TCRdb, limited to in-frame rearrangements. These files lack a portion of the clones; in checked studies, under half of the deficit traces to unresolved V genes, and the cause of the others is not known. For this sample there are about 22,000 clones; 90% to 95% appear just once. Under 7.5% of the sample is held by the ten biggest clonotypes. What this sample's time point label stands for: resected brain tissue, or blood drawn just prior to surgery. Sequenced material: peripheral blood, taken at surgery. The receptor source for this set is a boy between 10 and 17 years old with focal cortical dysplasia and intractable seizures.

The CDR3 sequence is CASSLVAGVRETQYF. The CDR3, as DNA: TGTGCCAGCAGCTTGGTAGCGGGGGTAAGGGAGACCCAGTACTTC. The chain has TRBV5-6 and TRBJ2-5; TRBD2 matches 9 bases. Germline V lookup: CDR1 SGHDT, CDR2 YYEEEE. Trimming cost V 0 bases and J 5 bases; bases outside gene matches: 5. This CDR3 has 15 residues.

Of note for this clone: Germline is not matched at one junction end, which may reflect a read error. This sequence joins TRBV19 and TRBJ1-1; D is unresolved. CDR3 size: 12 residues. Germline values: CDR1 LNHDA, CDR2 SQIVND (reference sequence). The CDR3 region has the DNA TGTGCCAGTAGTATAGGAGCCCTTGAAGCTTTCTTC. Translating gives CASSIGALEAFF. Together with reference TRBV19 and TRBJ1-1, the CDR3 gives the full variable domain: DGGITQSPKYLFRKEGQNVTLSCEQNLNHDAMYWYRQDPGQGLRLIYYSQIVNDFQKGDIAEGYSVSREKKESFPLTVTSAQKNPTAFYLCASSIGALEAFFGQGTRLTVV.

The rearrangement uses TRBV5-5 and TRBJ2-7; 8 bases map to TRBD2. This CDR3 contains 17 residues. V lost 2 bases to trimming and J lost 1 base; unmatched junction nucleotides: 11. Germline CDR1 and CDR2: SGHKS and YYEKEE (reference sequence). The CDR3 DNA reads TGTGCCAGCAGCTTAAAGTATCGCGGGGGGAATTCCTACGAGCAGTACTTC. Translation: CASSLKYRGGNSYEQYF.

This rearrangement joins TRBV7-9 to TRBJ1-1; no clear D gene. Between the trimmed V and J ends, which lost 4 bases and 1 base, there was a span of 16 bases. This CDR3 is 16 amino acids long. Germline CDR1 SEHNR, CDR2 FQNEAQ (reference sequence). The CDR3 region is CASSWAMVRSNTEAFF. Written as DNA, the CDR3 is TGTGCCAGCAGCTGGGCTATGGTCAGATCGAACACTGAAGCTTTCTTT.

This clone was detected a few times. CDR3 coding DNA: TGTGCCAGCTCCCTTTCTTCGGATACGCAGTATTTT. Translated, it gives CASSLSSDTQYF. The V gene is TRBV28, the J gene TRBJ2-3; D unresolved. V was clipped by 8 bases and J by 6 bases, with 12 bases between them. In germline, CDR1 is MDHEN, CDR2 SYDVKM. This CDR3 has 12 amino acids.

The chain employs TRBV9 and TRBJ2-3; tentatively, D is TRBD1 (5 bases). CDR1 is SGDLS, CDR2 YYNGEE, per germline. This CDR3 contains 14 residues. Trimming shortened V by 4 bases and J by 1 base, and 10 bases separated the two germline ends. The CDR3 spells CASSQGARTDTQYF. The CDR3 nucleotides read TGTGCCAGCAGCCAAGGGGCCCGCACAGATACGCAGTATTTT. The full variable domain, rest sourced from reference TRBV9 and TRBJ2-3, is DSGVTQTPKHLITATGQRVTLRCSPRSGDLSVYWYQQSLDQGLQFLIQYYNGEERAKGNILERFSAQQFPDLHSELNLSSLELGDSALYFCASSQGARTDTQYFGPGTRLTVL.

This chain links TRBV5-1 with TRBJ2-2, with D perhaps being TRBD1 or TRBD2 (5 bases each). Germline V CDR1 and CDR2: SGHRS, YFSETQ. This CDR3 region has 16 residues. The ends were cut back, 0 bases at V and 5 bases at J, with 14 bases in the middle. The CDR3 region is CASSLAMRGRTGELFF. The CDR3 DNA reads TGCGCCAGCAGCTTGGCCATGAGGGGAAGGACCGGGGAGCTGTTTTTT.

The gene calls are TRBV13 and TRBJ1-3; 10 bases line up with TRBD1. Germline V lookup: CDR1 PRHDT, CDR2 FYEKMQ (reference sequence). The junction had 6 bases not matched to a gene; V was cut back by 5 bases and J by 2 bases. This CDR3 contains 16 residues. The CDR3, as DNA: TGTGCCAGCAGCGGCACCGGGACAGGGGCTGGAAACACCATATATTTT. Its protein is CASSGTGTGAGNTIYF.

V is TRBV6-1 and J is TRBJ1-1; tentative D call: TRBD1 (5 bases). V shed 3 bases and J shed 1 base, with 6 bases lying between them. CDR1 and CDR2 (germline): MNHNS, SASEGT. The CDR3 runs to 13 residues. CDR3 bases: TGTGCCAGCAGTGACAGGGCGAACACTGAAGCTTTCTTT. Translating gives CASSDRANTEAFF.

The chain has TRBV10-1 and TRBJ2-3, with D perhaps TRBD1 or TRBD2 (5 bases each). V lost 0 bases and J 5 bases, leaving 15 bases between the germline ends. Germline V CDR1 and CDR2: WNHNN, SYGVQD (reference sequence). The CDR3 is 16 residues long. As DNA, the CDR3 is TGCGCCAGCAGTGAGTCGACGGACACAAGCGGAGATACGCAGTATTTT. Translated, it gives CASSESTDTSGDTQYF.

The chain joins TRBV6-5 to TRBJ1-2; 7 bases match TRBD1. The CDR3 length is 15 residues. Germline trimming cut 4 bases from V and 3 bases from J; bases unmatched to any gene: 8. In germline, CDR1 is MNHEY, CDR2 SVGAGI. The CDR3 is CASSSLRGRDYGYTF. In DNA form, the CDR3 reads TGTGCCAGCAGTTCCCTGAGGGGGCGAGACTATGGCTACACCTTC.

V usage is TRBV9 and J usage is TRBJ1-1; 8 nucleotides line up with TRBD1. CDR3 length equals 17 residues. The V segment lost 4 bases and the J segment 0 bases; nucleotides outside the gene matches: 11. CDR1 SGDLS and CDR2 YYNGEE come from the germline V gene. The CDR3 DNA is TGTGCCAGCAGCCTACCACAGGGGGGAGACATGAACACTGAAGCTTTCTTT. This codes for CASSLPQGGDMNTEAFF.

The rearrangement uses TRBV4-1 and TRBJ2-1, with D possibly TRBD1 on 5 matching bases. Looked up from germline, CDR1 is MGHRA and CDR2 is YSYEKL. The V end was cut by 1 base, the J end by 4 bases, with 8 bases between. The CDR3 is 14 amino acids. CDR3 in amino acids: CASSQVDRYNEQFF. The CDR3 region has the DNA TGCGCCAGCAGCCAAGTCGACAGATACAATGAGCAGTTCTTC.

J is TRBJ2-3 and V is TRBV6-4; possibly TRBD2 for D (5 bases). V lost 3 bases to trimming and J lost 1 base, with 5 bases between them. Germline CDR1 reads MRHNA; CDR2 reads SNTAGT. The CDR3 has 13 amino acids. CDR3: CASSERGTDTQYF. CDR3 in DNA: TGTGCCAGCAGTGAGCGGGGCACAGATACGCAGTATTTT.

In DNA form, the CDR3 reads TGCGCCAGCAGCCAAGAGGCGGCGCCCTCAAACTATGGCTACACCTTC. Protein: CASSQEAAPSNYGYTF. This sequence joins TRBV4-1 and TRBJ1-2, with D uncertain. Germline V gene sequence: CDR1 MGHRA, CDR2 YSYEKL. Trimming shortened V by 0 bases and J by 2 bases, and 13 bases separated the two germline ends. The CDR3 extends over 16 amino acids.

The chain combines TRBV11-2 with TRBJ2-2; D is perhaps TRBD2 (6 bases). Germline V gene data show CDR1 as SGHAT and CDR2 as FQNNGV. The ends were cut back, 1 base at V and 6 bases at J, with 9 bases in the middle. The CDR3 loop spans 14 amino acids. CDR3 residues: CASSLVGGAGELFF. CDR3 nucleotide sequence: TGTGCCAGCAGCTTAGTCGGAGGGGCCGGGGAGCTGTTTTTT. The whole variable domain, filled in from reference TRBV11-2 and TRBJ2-2, reads EAGVAQSPRYKIIEKRQSVAFWCNPISGHATLYWYQQILGQGPKLLIQFQNNGVVDDSQLPKDRFSAERLKGVDSTLKIQPAKLEDSAVYLCASSLVGGAGELFFGEGSRLTVL.

This chain joins TRBV15 and TRBJ1-1; TRBD1 is a possible D gene (5 bases). V was pared by 3 bases and J by 1 base, with 12 bases between. Germline CDR1 reads LNHNV; CDR2 reads YYDKDF (reference sequence). The CDR3 consists of 15 residues. The CDR3 sequence is CATSSPGGANTEAFF. The CDR3 coding sequence is TGTGCCACCAGCAGCCCCGGTGGGGCGAACACTGAAGCTTTCTTT.

This clone was seen a single time. J is TRBJ2-2 and V is TRBV27; the match to TRBD2 covers 12 bases. Germline V gives CDR1 MNHEY, CDR2 SMNVEV (reference sequence). The CDR3 spans 17 residues. V lost 5 bases, J lost 3 bases, and 7 bases stayed unmatched. CDR3 nucleotide sequence: TGTGCCAGCAGTCCTCGGGCTAGCGGGAGGGACACCGGGGAGCTGTTTTTT. Translating gives CASSPRASGRDTGELFF.